The 27 T cell receptor beta chains below come from one sample, sequenced in a study of identical twins. TCRdb redid the calling of the 5' RACE reads with MiXCR, one entry per CDR3 protein. Of around 450,000 distinct CDR3 sequences listed, more than 13% were seen once; the top ten hold around 0.48%. The same sample was also used in a study of yellow fever vaccine responses in identical twins.

Sequencing was carried out using CD4+ T cells sorted from blood. The receptors were gathered from a young woman in good health.

This chain uses TRBV2 with TRBJ2-5; D assignment may be TRBD1 or TRBD2 (5 bases each). The ends were cut back, 7 bases at V and 1 base at J, with 13 bases in the middle. Per the germline V gene, CDR1 is SNHLY and CDR2 is FYNNEI. This CDR3 has 14 residues. CDR3 protein: CASIRDLGQETQYF. In DNA, the CDR3 is TGTGCCAGCATCCGGGACCTCGGCCAAGAGACCCAGTACTTC.

This clonotype was counted many times. The chain links TRBV15 to TRBJ2-3; either TRBD1 or TRBD2 may fit D (6 bases each). The CDR3 length is 16 residues. Germline V gives CDR1 LNHNV, CDR2 YYDKDF (reference sequence). V dropped 6 bases and J dropped 1 base, with 17 bases sitting between them. The CDR3 spells CATRNLGGLGTDTQYF. The CDR3 nucleotides are TGTGCCACCAGAAATCTAGGGGGGCTTGGCACAGATACGCAGTATTTT.

This rearrangement joins TRBV7-8 to TRBJ2-2; D ambiguous. V was shortened by 3 bases and J by 6 bases, with 8 bases between the two germline ends. CDR3 length: 13 residues. The germline gives CDR1 SGHVS, CDR2 FQNEAQ. Here the CDR3 reads CASSFQVAGELFF. The CDR3, as DNA: TGTGCCAGCAGCTTCCAGGTCGCCGGGGAGCTGTTTTTT.

The gene calls are TRBV18 and TRBJ1-5, with D hard to call. The germline V gene has CDR1 KGHSH and CDR2 LQKENI. This CDR3 is 13 amino acids long. Deletions cut 6 bases from V and 7 bases from J, with 13 bases between. The CDR3 region is CASSTGLGQPQHF. CDR3 coding DNA: TGTGCCAGCTCCACCGGGCTGGGGCAGCCCCAGCATTTT.

The chain recombines TRBV3-1 with TRBJ2-2; perhaps D is TRBD1 or TRBD2 (5 bases each). The CDR3 is 12 amino acids. Germline CDR1 LGHDT, CDR2 YNNKEL (reference sequence). Trimming pared 7 bases from V and 7 bases from J, leaving 10 bases between. CDR3 sequence: CASNKGSGELFF. The CDR3, as DNA: TGTGCCAGCAACAAGGGGAGCGGGGAGCTGTTTTTT. The full variable domain, in which reference TRBV3-1 and TRBJ2-2 provide the parts outside the CDR3, is DTAVSQTPKYLVTQMGNDKSIKCEQNLGHDTMYWYKQDSKKFLKIMFSYNNKELIINETVPNRFSPKSPDKAHLNLHINSLELGDSAVYFCASNKGSGELFFGEGSRLTVL.

This clonotype was found a few times. The rearrangement links TRBV3-1 to TRBJ2-3; no definite D call. CDR3 length: 15 amino acids. Germline V gene sequence: CDR1 LGHDT, CDR2 YNNKEL (reference sequence). V lost 1 base and J lost 2, with 10 bases in between. The chain's CDR3 is CASSQAASSTDTQYF. The CDR3 DNA sequence: TGTGCCAGCAGCCAAGCGGCCTCTTCCACAGATACGCAGTATTTT.

This clonotype was seen a handful of times. The chain joins TRBV7-9 to TRBJ1-4; 8 nucleotides align to TRBD1. CDR1 is SEHNR and CDR2 is FQNEAQ in the germline V gene (reference sequence). The junction had 10 bases not matched to a gene; V was cut back by 5 bases and J by 8 bases. The CDR3 totals 15 residues. The CDR3 loop is CASSAVTGGREKLFF. The CDR3 nucleotides are TGTGCCAGCAGCGCAGTAACAGGGGGACGCGAAAAACTGTTTTTT. Supplemented by reference TRBV7-9 and TRBJ1-4, the full variable domain reads DTGVSQNPRHKITKRGQNVTFRCDPISEHNRLYWYRQTLGQGPEFLTYFQNEAQLEKSRLLSDRFSAERPKGSFSTLEIQRTEQGDSAMYLCASSAVTGGREKLFFGSGTQLSVL.

The V gene is TRBV20-1, the J gene TRBJ2-3; 9 bases are a match to TRBD2. There are 20 residues in the CDR3. In germline, CDR1 is DFQATT, CDR2 SNEGSKA (reference sequence). J lost 2 bases, V lost 3 bases, and 21 bases had no gene match. CDR3 loop: CSASMGMGRRGGLFTDTQYF. Here the CDR3 DNA reads TGCAGTGCTAGTATGGGAATGGGTCGGCGGGGGGGTCTCTTCACAGATACGCAGTATTTT.

The chain uses TRBV11-2 and TRBJ2-1; maybe TRBD1 (7 bases). Germline assignment: CDR1 SGHAT and CDR2 FQNNGV. V was cut by 3 bases and J by 4 bases, with 13 bases left in between. The CDR3 has 15 residues. CDR3 region: CASSFSRGVYNEQFF. The CDR3 DNA reads TGTGCCAGCAGCTTCAGCAGGGGGGTTTACAATGAGCAGTTCTTC.

The sample holds a few counts of this clonotype. The rearrangement links TRBV11-2 to TRBJ2-1; TRBD2 matches 11 bases. The CDR3 extends over 16 amino acids. Germline V gives CDR1 SGHAT, CDR2 FQNNGV. V lost 0 bases, J lost 7 bases, and 5 bases stayed unmatched. The CDR3: CASSLEGSGRANEQFF. CDR3 nucleotide sequence: TGTGCCAGCAGCTTAGAGGGTAGCGGGAGGGCAAATGAGCAGTTCTTC.

This chain links TRBV20-1 with TRBJ2-7; weak D call: TRBD2 (6 bases). Deletions cut 1 base from V and 7 bases from J, with 17 bases between. This CDR3 has 14 residues. Germline V gene sequence: CDR1 DFQATT, CDR2 SNEGSKA (reference sequence). Written as DNA, the CDR3 is TGCAGTGCTAGAGTTTCTAGCGCCCTGATAGAGCAGTACTTC. The encoded protein is CSARVSSALIEQYF.

This clonotype has a count of ten or more. The chain recombines TRBV7-6 with TRBJ1-1; D unclear. Germline V gene data show CDR1 as SGHVS and CDR2 as FNYEAQ. V lost 2 bases, J lost 1 base, and 5 bases lay in between. There are 13 residues in the CDR3. CDR3 in amino acids: CASSLQENTEAFF. CDR3 coding DNA: TGTGCCAGCAGCTTACAGGAGAACACTGAAGCTTTCTTT. Complete variable domain (other parts from reference TRBV7-6 and TRBJ1-1): GAGVSQSPRYKVTKRGQDVALRCDPISGHVSLYWYRQALGQGPEFLTYFNYEAQQDKSGLPNDRFSAERPEGSISTLTIQRTEQRDSAMYRCASSLQENTEAFFGQGTRLTVV.

This clonotype was counted at least ten times. This chain joins TRBV5-1 and TRBJ2-1; D unclear. The CDR3 loop spans 15 amino acids. Germline lookup yields CDR1 SGHRS and CDR2 YFSETQ. V dropped 0 bases and J dropped 5 bases, with 12 bases sitting between them. This CDR3 reads CASSLERAANNEQFF. In nucleotides, the CDR3 is TGCGCCAGCAGCTTGGAAAGGGCAGCGAACAATGAGCAGTTCTTC. Filled out from reference TRBV5-1 and TRBJ2-1, the complete variable domain reads KAGVTQTPRYLIKTRGQQVTLSCSPISGHRSVSWYQQTPGQGLQFLFEYFSETQRNKGNFPGRFSGRQFSNSRSEMNVSTLELGDSALYLCASSLERAANNEQFFGPGTRLTVL.

This clonotype was recorded a few times. The CDR3 sequence: CAIGGDPWADNSPLHF. The CDR3, as DNA: TGTGCCATTGGGGGGGATCCCTGGGCGGATAATTCACCCCTCCACTTT. The chain has TRBV10-3 and TRBJ1-6, with a possible D match to TRBD1 (5 bases). The CDR3 extends over 16 amino acids. Germline V gene sequence: CDR1 ENHRY, CDR2 SYGVKD. Deletions cut 9 bases from V and 5 bases from J, with 20 bases between.

This clonotype has more than one count but fewer than ten. The DNA for the CDR3 is TGCAGTGCTAGAGATAGTAGCCGCATGGAGTCCTACGAGCAGTACTTC. Residues: CSARDSSRMESYEQYF. The V call is TRBV20-1, the J call TRBJ2-7; D unclear. CDR3 size: 16 residues. Germline loops: CDR1 DFQATT, CDR2 SNEGSKA (reference sequence). Trimming stripped 0 bases from V and 1 base from J, with 16 bases between.

This clonotype has only a few counts. The chain combines TRBV20-1 with TRBJ2-5, with TRBD1 matching over 8 bases. The CDR3 runs to 11 residues. CDR1 is DFQATT and CDR2 is SNEGSKA in the germline V gene (reference sequence). Trimming removed 6 bases from V and 4 bases from J; junction bases left unmatched: 1. The CDR3, as DNA: TGCAGTGCCGACAGGGGAGAGACCCAGTACTTC. As protein: CSADRGETQYF.

This chain connects TRBV18 to TRBJ2-1; D unclear. V was clipped by 3 bases and J by 9 bases, with 12 bases between them. Per germline, CDR1 KGHSH and CDR2 LQKENI. There are 13 residues in the CDR3. In DNA form, the CDR3 reads TGTGCCAGCTCACCCACGATCGCTGGTGAGCAGTTCTTC. Its translation is CASSPTIAGEQFF.

V gene TRBV6-8 combines with J gene TRBJ1-5; no firm D call. This CDR3 spans 16 amino acids. With 2 bases removed from V and 4 bases from J, the gap between germline ends came to 15 bases. CDR1 is MNHGY, CDR2 SAAAGT, per germline. The CDR3 loop is CASSYQTRPKNQPQHF. In DNA, the CDR3 is TGTGCCAGCAGTTACCAAACAAGGCCGAAAAATCAGCCCCAGCATTTT.

This clonotype was found a few times. This chain joins TRBV12-3 or TRBV12-4 and TRBJ2-3; 7 nucleotides line up with TRBD2. The CDR3 length is 17 residues. The V segment lost 7 bases and the J segment 6 bases; nucleotides outside the gene matches: 19. The DNA for the CDR3 is TGTGCCAGCAATAACCTTCAAGCACCCAGGCGGGGGGATACGCAGTATTTT. Amino acids: CASNNLQAPRRGDTQYF.

This clonotype was counted a few times. The chain has TRBV15 and TRBJ2-3; 9 bases match TRBD1. The CDR3 is 16 residues long. After removal of 1 base from V and 3 bases from J, the junction contained 5 bases not matched to a gene. Germline CDR1 is LNHNV and CDR2 is YYDKDF (reference sequence). This CDR3 reads CATSRGPDRGTDTQYF. CDR3 nucleotide sequence: TGTGCCACCAGCAGAGGCCCCGACAGGGGGACAGATACGCAGTATTTT.

The chain couples TRBV25-1 to TRBJ2-1, with D hard to call. Germline values: CDR1 MGHDK, CDR2 SYGVNS. The CDR3 sequence is 15 residues long. The V end lost 3 bases, the J end lost 0 bases, and 9 bases lay between the germline ends. CDR3 sequence: CASSEPLSSYNEQFF. The DNA for the CDR3 is TGTGCCAGCAGTGAGCCCCTGAGCTCCTACAATGAGCAGTTCTTC.

This clonotype was found a few times. This rearrangement joins TRBV7-8 to TRBJ2-1; TRBD2 matches at 10 bases. The CDR3 has 17 residues. V dropped 5 bases and J dropped 4; count of bases not matched to a gene: 11. Germline-derived CDR1 and CDR2 are SGHVS and FQNEAQ. The CDR3: CASSKRTSGDGYNEQFF. In DNA, the CDR3 is TGTGCCAGCAGCAAGAGGACTAGCGGAGATGGGTACAATGAGCAGTTCTTC.

The table lists this clonotype with a few counts. The chain is built from TRBV5-1 and TRBJ2-4; maybe TRBD1 (8 bases). The CDR3 consists of 14 residues. V was pared by 5 bases and J by 7 bases, with 16 bases between. Germline V CDR1 and CDR2: SGHRS, YFSETQ. The CDR3 nucleotides are TGCGCCAGCAGAGTCGGACAGGGAGGGAACATTCAGTACTTC. Protein sequence: CASRVGQGGNIQYF.

The CDR3 DNA sequence: TGCAGTGCTAGCGGGGGGCGGGTTAGGCAATACGAGCAGTACTTC. It translates to CSASGGRVRQYEQYF. The chain joins TRBV20-1 to TRBJ2-7; perhaps TRBD2 as D (7 bases). The germline gives CDR1 DFQATT, CDR2 SNEGSKA (reference sequence). The CDR3 length is 15 residues. Deletions cut 3 bases from V and 4 bases from J, with 19 bases between.

This clonotype occurred a few times. The rearrangement joins TRBV2 to TRBJ1-5, with TRBD1 identical over 12 bases. CDR1 is SNHLY and CDR2 is FYNNEI in the germline V gene. The CDR3 contains 15 residues. J gave up 6 bases and V 6 bases, and 6 bases lay outside the gene matches. The CDR3 DNA reads TGTGCCAGCAGCTCGGGACAGGGGGCCCCTCAGCCCCAGCATTTT. Amino acid sequence: CASSSGQGAPQPQHF.

The chain uses TRBV10-3 and TRBJ1-1; D possibly corresponds to TRBD1 (5 bases). The germline gives CDR1 ENHRY, CDR2 SYGVKD. This CDR3 has 13 amino acids. V was trimmed by 10 bases and J by 0 bases, leaving 12 bases between them. CDR3 in DNA: TGTGCCAGAAGACAGAACGTGAACACTGAAGCTTTCTTT. As protein: CARRQNVNTEAFF.

This clonotype was found a few times. The chain is built from TRBV6-2 or TRBV6-3 and TRBJ2-7; 9 nucleotides match TRBD2. The CDR3 is 18 amino acids. The germline V gene encodes CDR1 MNHEY and CDR2 SVGEGT. The V gene end was trimmed by 3 bases and the J gene end by 0 bases; junction bases not matched to a gene: 12. This CDR3 reads CASSYKDSSGKISYEQYF. DNA of the CDR3: TGTGCCAGCAGTTATAAGGATTCTAGCGGGAAGATCTCCTACGAGCAGTACTTC.